This T cell receptor (beta chain) was found in a study of CD8+ T cells in alopecia areata. Study summary: Treated patients swallowed 5 to 10 mg of oral tofacitinib twice daily.

V gave up 4 bases and J gave up 3 bases, with 19 bases separating them. Germline CDR1 ENHRY, CDR2 SYGVKD. The CDR3 is 16 residues long. The authors extracted RNA and reverse transcribed it into cDNA as the sequencing template. Some clones are missing from TCRdb's copy, which holds only in-frame ones; the method was immunoSEQ multiplex PCR. The table lists about 150,000 clones, around 47% of them singletons, with over 5.5% in the top ten. The origin of this receptor is a human donor with alopecia areata. Material for sequencing was CD4+ T cells sorted from blood. This chain joins TRBV10-3 and TRBJ2-7, with D possibly TRBD1 on 6 matching bases. The CDR3 DNA is TGTGCCATCAGTGGCCGGGACACCAATTTCGACTACGAGCAGTACTTC. The encoded protein is CAISGRDTNFDYEQYF.